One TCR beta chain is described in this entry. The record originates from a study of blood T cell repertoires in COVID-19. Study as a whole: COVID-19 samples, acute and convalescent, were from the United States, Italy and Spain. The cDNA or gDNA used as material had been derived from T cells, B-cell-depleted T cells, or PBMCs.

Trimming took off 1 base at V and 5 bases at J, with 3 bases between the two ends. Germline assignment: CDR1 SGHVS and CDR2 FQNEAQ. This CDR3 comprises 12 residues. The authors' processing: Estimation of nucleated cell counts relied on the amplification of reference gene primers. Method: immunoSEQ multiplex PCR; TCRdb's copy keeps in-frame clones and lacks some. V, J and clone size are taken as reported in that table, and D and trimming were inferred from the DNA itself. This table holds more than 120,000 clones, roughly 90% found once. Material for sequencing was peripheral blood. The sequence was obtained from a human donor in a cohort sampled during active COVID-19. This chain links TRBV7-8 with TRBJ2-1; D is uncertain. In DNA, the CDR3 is TGTGCCAGCAGCTTAGGAGACAATGAGCAGTTCTTC. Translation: CASSLGDNEQFF.